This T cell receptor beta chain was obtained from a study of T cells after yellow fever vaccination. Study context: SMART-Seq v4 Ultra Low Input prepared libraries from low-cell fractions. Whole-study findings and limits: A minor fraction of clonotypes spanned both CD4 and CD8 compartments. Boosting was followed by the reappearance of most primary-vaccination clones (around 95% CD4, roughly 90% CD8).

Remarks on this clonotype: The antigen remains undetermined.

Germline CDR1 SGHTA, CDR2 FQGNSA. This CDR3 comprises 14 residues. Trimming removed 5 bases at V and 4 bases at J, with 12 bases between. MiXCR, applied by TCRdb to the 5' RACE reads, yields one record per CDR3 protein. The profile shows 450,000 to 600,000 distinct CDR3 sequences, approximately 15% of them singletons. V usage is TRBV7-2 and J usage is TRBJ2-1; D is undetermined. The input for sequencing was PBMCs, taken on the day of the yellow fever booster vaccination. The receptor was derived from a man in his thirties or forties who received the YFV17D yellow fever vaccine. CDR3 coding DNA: TGTGCCAGCAGCCTCACCCCTGGATACAATGAGCAGTTCTTC. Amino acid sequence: CASSLTPGYNEQFF.